The rows below give T cell receptor beta chains drawn from one sample of a study of T cell repertoires in cytomegalovirus infection. Their antigen targets remain unknown. TCRdb passed the reads through MiXCR, listing each CDR3 protein once. The table records approximately 390,000 distinct CDR3 sequences, around a third of them present only once. The starting material was cultured PBMCs, obtained from culture after CMV antigen stimulation. These receptors were collected from a human donor in good health (CMV status not recorded). Some clones in this sample may be carry-over from other donors' samples. CDR3s leave out the opening cysteine and the closing phenylalanine or tryptophan. A D gene is named only where the DNA matches it firmly. The size entry is marked missing in some rows and otherwise reads once, few, many or a size class.

>NA|TRBV6-2/TRBV6-3|NA|TRBJ2-5
ASMGERAAETQY
>NA|TRBV7-8|few|TRBJ2-3
ASSLEGGYTDTQY
>TRBD2|TRBV12-3/TRBV12-4|many|TRBJ2-1
ASSQQGTSFDNEQF
>NA|TRBV6-6|NA|TRBJ1-1
ASSLQDLNTEAF
>TRBD1|TRBV7-2|many|TRBJ1-2
ASSFGQDYGYT
>NA|TRBV10-3|NA|TRBJ2-1
AISEGSGTSYNEQF
>NA|TRBV27|NA|TRBJ2-3
ASSFGNTVSTDTQY
>TRBD2|TRBV12-5|once|TRBJ2-1
ASGRSGRSGNEQF
>NA|TRBV12-3/TRBV12-4|NA|TRBJ2-2
ASSSLTTAKGPGELF
>TRBD2|TRBV7-9|NA|TRBJ2-3
ASSFKREGTDTQY
>NA|TRBV6-6|NA|TRBJ2-2
ASSPGSGELF
>TRBD1|TRBV29-1|NA|TRBJ1-2
SVTGGSGYGYT
>NA|TRBV7-2|few|TRBJ2-3
ASSFLGTDTQY
>NA|TRBV29-1|NA|TRBJ2-2
SGQGTGELF
>TRBD2|TRBV7-2|NA|TRBJ2-3
ASSLAGTSGPGSTNTQY
>TRBD1|TRBV7-6|NA|TRBJ1-5
ASSSTGEASNQPQH
>TRBD1|TRBV6-1|NA|TRBJ1-1
ASSSHGTGNTEAF
>NA|TRBV6-1|NA|TRBJ1-1
ASSGGVPEAF
>TRBD2|TRBV7-3|NA|TRBJ2-1
ASSLGAGGAHEQF
>NA|TRBV7-2|many|TRBJ1-1
ASNLPELGAPFEAF
>NA|TRBV6-1|many|TRBJ1-1
ASSEKRTAPNTEAF
>NA|TRBV7-2|once|TRBJ2-2
ASSPRTELSAGELF
>NA|TRBV6-6|NA|TRBJ2-1
ASTLGNEQF
>NA|TRBV20-1|few|TRBJ1-1
SARDVGGTGSVAF
>TRBD2|TRBV12-3/TRBV12-4|few|TRBJ2-5
ASSGLAGERKTQY